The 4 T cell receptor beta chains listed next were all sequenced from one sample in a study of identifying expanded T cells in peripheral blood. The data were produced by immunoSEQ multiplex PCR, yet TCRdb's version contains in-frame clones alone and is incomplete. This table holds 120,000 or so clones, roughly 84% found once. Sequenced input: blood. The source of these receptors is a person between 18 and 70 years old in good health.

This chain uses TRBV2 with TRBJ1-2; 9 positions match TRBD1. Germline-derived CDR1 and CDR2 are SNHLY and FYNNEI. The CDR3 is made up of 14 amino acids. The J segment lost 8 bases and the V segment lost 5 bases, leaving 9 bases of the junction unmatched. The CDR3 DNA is TGTGCCAGCAGTATGACGGGACAGGGACTAGGCTACACCTTC. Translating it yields CASSMTGQGLGYTF.

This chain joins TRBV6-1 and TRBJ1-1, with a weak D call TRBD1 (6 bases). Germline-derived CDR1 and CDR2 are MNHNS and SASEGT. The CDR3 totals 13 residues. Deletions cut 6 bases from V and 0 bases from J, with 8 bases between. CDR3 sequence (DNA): TGTGCCAGCAGCCGGGGGCTGAACACTGAAGCTTTCTTT. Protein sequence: CASSRGLNTEAFF.

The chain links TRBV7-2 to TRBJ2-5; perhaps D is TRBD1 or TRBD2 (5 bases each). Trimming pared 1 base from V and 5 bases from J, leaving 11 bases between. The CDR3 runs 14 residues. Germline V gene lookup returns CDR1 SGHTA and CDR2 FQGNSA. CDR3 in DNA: TGTGCCAGCAGCTTAGGAGGGGTGAGGGAGACCCAGTACTTC. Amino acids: CASSLGGVRETQYF.

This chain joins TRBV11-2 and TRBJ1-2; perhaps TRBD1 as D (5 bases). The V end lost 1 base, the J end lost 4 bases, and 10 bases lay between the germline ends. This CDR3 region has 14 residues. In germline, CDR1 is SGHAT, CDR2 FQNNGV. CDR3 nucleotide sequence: TGTGCCAGCAGCTTAGTTTCCGGGGGCTATGGCTACACCTTC. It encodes CASSLVSGGYGYTF.